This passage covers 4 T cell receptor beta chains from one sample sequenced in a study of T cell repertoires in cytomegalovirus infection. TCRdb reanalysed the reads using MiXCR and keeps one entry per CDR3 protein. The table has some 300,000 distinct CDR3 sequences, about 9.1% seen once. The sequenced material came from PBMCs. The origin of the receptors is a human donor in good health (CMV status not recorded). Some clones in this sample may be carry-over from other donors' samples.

The CDR3 nucleotides are TGTGCCAGCAGCCTAGCGTGGGGGGGTGAAGCTTTCTTT. Amino acids: CASSLAWGGEAFF. The chain employs TRBV11-3 and TRBJ1-1; tentatively, D is TRBD1 (5 bases). Trimming stripped 5 bases from V and 7 bases from J, with 14 bases between. This CDR3 region has 13 residues. Per germline, CDR1 SGHNT and CDR2 YENEEA.

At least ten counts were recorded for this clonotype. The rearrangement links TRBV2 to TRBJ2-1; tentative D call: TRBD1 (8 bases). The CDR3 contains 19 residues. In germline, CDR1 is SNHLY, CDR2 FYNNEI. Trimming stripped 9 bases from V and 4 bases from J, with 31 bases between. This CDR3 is CASQTLDREAGQVYNEQFF. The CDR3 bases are TGTGCCAGTCAGACCCTGGACAGGGAAGCGGGGCAAGTATACAATGAGCAGTTCTTC.

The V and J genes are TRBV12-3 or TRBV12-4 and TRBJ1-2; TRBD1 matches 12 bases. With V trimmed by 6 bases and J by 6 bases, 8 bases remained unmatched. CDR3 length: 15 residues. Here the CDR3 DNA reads TGTGCCAGCAGCCAGGGGGGACAGGGGGCGGATGGCTACACCTTC. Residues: CASSQGGQGADGYTF.

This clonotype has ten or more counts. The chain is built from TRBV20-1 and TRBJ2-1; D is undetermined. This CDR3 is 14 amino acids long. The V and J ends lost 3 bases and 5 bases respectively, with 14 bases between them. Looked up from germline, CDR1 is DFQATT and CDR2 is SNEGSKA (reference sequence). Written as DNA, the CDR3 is TGCAGTGCTAGGATTTTTTTGGGGAACAATGAGCAGTTCTTC. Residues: CSARIFLGNNEQFF.